A selection of T cell receptor beta chains follows, all from one sample in a study of human T cells and chemical hapten exposure. MiXCR, applied by TCRdb to the RACE reads, yields one record per CDR3 protein. Of some 110,000 distinct CDR3 sequences listed, under 40% are singletons. This specimen consisted of whole blood, obtained in connection with sensitization to the hapten diphenylcyclopropenone (DPC). These receptors were collected from a man aged 40-49 years with alopecia areata. Some clones in this sample may be carry-over from other donors' samples. CDR3s include the opening cysteine and the closing phenylalanine or tryptophan. Fields, in order: J gene, V gene, D gene, clone size, CDR3 DNA, CDR3 protein. D genes are given only for firm matches. Clone size is shown for a subset of rows, as once, few, many or a class of expanded clone.

TRBJ2-3	TRBV6-5	NA	few	TGTGCCAGCAGTCCGATTAGCGGCTCTAGCACAGATACGCAGTATTTT	CASSPISGSSTDTQYF
TRBJ2-3	TRBV28	TRBD2	few	TGTGCCAGCAGTCCCACTAGCGGGAGTACAGATACGCAGTATTTT	CASSPTSGSTDTQYF
TRBJ2-5	TRBV12-3/TRBV12-4	NA	NA	TGTGCCAGCAGTTTGCGTGGGGGGCCGGAGACCCAGTACTTC	CASSLRGGPETQYF
TRBJ2-3	TRBV10-3	NA	few	TGTGCCATCAGCTGGACCGAGGGGAGCACAGATACGCAGTATTTT	CAISWTEGSTDTQYF
TRBJ2-1	TRBV7-2	NA	NA	TGTGCCAGCAGCTTAGCAGTATACAATGAGCAGTTCTTC	CASSLAVYNEQFF
TRBJ1-1	TRBV10-3	NA	NA	TGTGCCATCAGAAAGCCGAACACTGAAGCTTTCTTT	CAIRKPNTEAFF
TRBJ2-1	TRBV5-1	TRBD1	NA	TGCGCCAGCAGCTTGGATATGGACAGGTTAAGGGAGCAGTTCTTC	CASSLDMDRLREQFF
TRBJ1-1	TRBV12-3/TRBV12-4	NA	few	TGTGCCAGCAGTTTGGGGGGCGGAAGGTGGACTGAAGCTTTCTTT	CASSLGGGRWTEAFF
TRBJ2-2	TRBV12-3/TRBV12-4	NA	NA	TGTGCCAGCAGCCTTCGGGAGTCCGGGGAGCTGTTTTTT	CASSLRESGELFF
TRBJ2-1	TRBV12-3/TRBV12-4	TRBD2	once	TGTGCCAGCACCCAAGCGGGAGGGTACAATGAGCAGTTCTTC	CASTQAGGYNEQFF
TRBJ2-5	TRBV5-1	NA	NA	TGCGCCAGCAGCCTAGATTCCGGGACGGCGTACCAAGAGACCCAGTACTTC	CASSLDSGTAYQETQYF
TRBJ2-3	TRBV2	TRBD2	NA	TGTGCCAGGTCGGCTGCGGGAGCCACAGATACGCAGTATTTT	CARSAAGATDTQYF
TRBJ2-3	TRBV11-3	TRBD2	NA	TGTGCCAGCAGCCGAGCGGGACCCCCCGGTGATACGCAGTATTTT	CASSRAGPPGDTQYF
TRBJ2-1	TRBV7-9	NA	NA	TGTGCCAGCAGCGCGGAGGGGTACAATGAGCAGTTCTTC	CASSAEGYNEQFF
TRBJ2-1	TRBV11-2	TRBD2	few	TGTGCCAGCAGCTCGACTAGCGGGAGACCCAACAATGAGCAGTTCTTC	CASSSTSGRPNNEQFF
TRBJ2-3	TRBV7-2	NA	NA	TGTGCCAGCAGCTCATATGGGGATACGCAGTATTTT	CASSSYGDTQYF
TRBJ2-7	TRBV7-9	NA	few	TGTGCCAGCAGCCTCCGGACCGATATTTCTTACGAGCAGTACTTC	CASSLRTDISYEQYF
TRBJ1-1	TRBV7-2	NA	NA	TGTGCCAGCAGCTTAGCGGGGACGGCCCTGAACACTGAAGCTTTCTTT	CASSLAGTALNTEAFF
TRBJ1-5	TRBV27	NA	NA	TGTGCCAGCAGTCTCAGGGGTTCGGCCCCTAATCAGCCCCAGCATTTT	CASSLRGSAPNQPQHF
TRBJ2-5	TRBV12-3/TRBV12-4	NA	NA	TGTGCCAGCAGTTTGGTCAGAGAGACCCAGTACTTC	CASSLVRETQYF
TRBJ2-3	TRBV11-3	TRBD2	few	TGTGCCAGCAGCGGTCAGAGTAGCGGGAGGGCCGGAGATACGCAGTATTTT	CASSGQSSGRAGDTQYF
TRBJ2-4	TRBV28	TRBD1	NA	TGTGCCAGCAGTGCGACAGGGGGCTCTTTGTACTTC	CASSATGGSLYF
TRBJ1-4	TRBV2	NA	NA	TGTGCCAGCAGTGATGGGGCCTTGAGAAGGTCGGTGTTTTTT	CASSDGALRRSVFF
TRBJ2-3	TRBV6-6	NA	NA	TGTGCCAGCAGTGGCTTGAGAAGCGCGAGTAACACAGATACGCAGTATTTT	CASSGLRSASNTDTQYF
TRBJ1-5	TRBV7-9	NA	NA	TGTGCCAGCAGCTCCGGACGGGGGCCCCAGCATTTT	CASSSGRGPQHF
TRBJ2-7	TRBV20-1	NA	NA	TGCAGTGCTAGGGACGGGAAAAGCATCTCCGAGCAGTACTTC	CSARDGKSISEQYF
TRBJ2-1	TRBV28	TRBD2	NA	TGTGCCAGCAGTTTAGGTAGCGGGAGCAATGATGAGCAGTTCTTC	CASSLGSGSNDEQFF
TRBJ2-6	TRBV27	NA	medium-sized	TGTGCCAGCAGTTTACACGGGGCCAACGTCCTGACTTTC	CASSLHGANVLTF
TRBJ1-1	TRBV6-1	NA	few	TGTGCCAGCAGTGATTCGGTGTTAATGAACACTGAAGCTTTCTTT	CASSDSVLMNTEAFF
TRBJ2-3	TRBV6-5	NA	NA	TGTGCCAGCAGTTACTCGGGGGCAGATACGCAGTATTTT	CASSYSGADTQYF
TRBJ2-1	TRBV6-5	TRBD2	NA	TGTGCCAGCAGTCCGTTAGCGGGAGATAGGGACAATGAGCAGTTCTTC	CASSPLAGDRDNEQFF
TRBJ1-2	TRBV9	TRBD1	once	TGTGCCAGCAGCGTAGCGGTGGGACAGGGAGGACATGGCTACACCTTC	CASSVAVGQGGHGYTF
TRBJ2-3	TRBV5-6	TRBD2	NA	TGTGCCAGCAGCGGACTAGTACATACGCAGTATTTT	CASSGLVHTQYF
TRBJ2-3	TRBV24-1	NA	many	TGTGCCACCAGTGATTACAGCATCCCAGATACGCAGTATTTT	CATSDYSIPDTQYF
TRBJ1-4	TRBV5-1	NA	NA	TGCGCCAGCAGCTTGGTACAGGGAAGTAATGAAGCACTGTTTTTT	CASSLVQGSNEALFF
TRBJ2-6	TRBV19	NA	NA	TGTGCCAGTAGTATAGACTCGCGGGTATTCCACTCTGGGGCCAACGTCCTGACTTTC	CASSIDSRVFHSGANVLTF
TRBJ1-2	TRBV7-2	TRBD1	NA	TGTGCCAGCAGCTTAACAGGGACAGGTGGCTACACCTTC	CASSLTGTGGYTF
TRBJ1-1	TRBV12-3/TRBV12-4	TRBD1	few	TGTGCCAGCAGTTTAGTTTTGGGGACAGCCTCGAACACTGAAGCTTTCTTT	CASSLVLGTASNTEAFF
TRBJ2-1	TRBV6-2/TRBV6-3	TRBD1	few	TGTGCCAGCAGTTACCTGGACAGGGAGCAGTTCTTC	CASSYLDREQFF
TRBJ1-5	TRBV12-3/TRBV12-4	TRBD1	NA	TGTGCCAGCAGTCAAACAGGGGTTTGGAATCAGCCCCAGCATTTT	CASSQTGVWNQPQHF
TRBJ2-6	TRBV27	TRBD2	NA	TGTGCCAGCAGTTTTTCGGGACTAGCGGGAATTGGGGCCAACGTCCTGACTTTC	CASSFSGLAGIGANVLTF
TRBJ2-3	TRBV7-2	NA	NA	TGTGCCTCCGGGACCTTCACAGATACGCAGTATTTT	CASGTFTDTQYF
TRBJ1-1	TRBV7-3	TRBD1	NA	TGTGCCAGCAGCCGGGACAGTGGGACATCTGAAGCTTTCTTT	CASSRDSGTSEAFF
TRBJ1-5	TRBV6-6	TRBD1	NA	TGTGCCAGCAGTTACGGCAGGGGGGGGGGTCATGGCAATCAGCCCCAGCATTTT	CASSYGRGGGHGNQPQHF
TRBJ2-3	TRBV6-1	NA	few	TGTGCCAGCAGTGAGCACACAGATACGCAGTATTTT	CASSEHTDTQYF
TRBJ1-2	TRBV30	TRBD1	NA	TGTGCCTGGAGTGTACGAGGGGGCGACGGCTACACCTTC	CAWSVRGGDGYTF
TRBJ2-1	TRBV29-1	TRBD2	few	TGCAGCGTTGAAGGGACTAGCGGTAGGTGGCGGGAGCAGTTCTTC	CSVEGTSGRWREQFF
TRBJ1-1	TRBV7-2	NA	NA	TGTGCCAGCAGCTTAGGGTATACTGAAGCTTTCTTT	CASSLGYTEAFF